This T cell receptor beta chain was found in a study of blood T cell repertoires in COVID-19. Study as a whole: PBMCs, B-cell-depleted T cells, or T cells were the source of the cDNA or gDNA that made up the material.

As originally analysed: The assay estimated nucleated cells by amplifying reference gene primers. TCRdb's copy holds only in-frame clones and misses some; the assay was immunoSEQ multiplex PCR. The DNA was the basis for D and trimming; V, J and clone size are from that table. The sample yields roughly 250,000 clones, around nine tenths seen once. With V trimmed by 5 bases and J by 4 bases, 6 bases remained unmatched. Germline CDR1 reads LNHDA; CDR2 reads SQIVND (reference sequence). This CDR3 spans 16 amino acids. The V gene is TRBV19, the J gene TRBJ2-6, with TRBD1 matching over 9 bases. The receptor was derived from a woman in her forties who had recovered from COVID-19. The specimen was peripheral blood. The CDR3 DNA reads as TGTGCCAGTAGTTCAACAGGGGGCACCGGGGCCAACGTCCTGACTTTC. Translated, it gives CASSSTGGTGANVLTF.